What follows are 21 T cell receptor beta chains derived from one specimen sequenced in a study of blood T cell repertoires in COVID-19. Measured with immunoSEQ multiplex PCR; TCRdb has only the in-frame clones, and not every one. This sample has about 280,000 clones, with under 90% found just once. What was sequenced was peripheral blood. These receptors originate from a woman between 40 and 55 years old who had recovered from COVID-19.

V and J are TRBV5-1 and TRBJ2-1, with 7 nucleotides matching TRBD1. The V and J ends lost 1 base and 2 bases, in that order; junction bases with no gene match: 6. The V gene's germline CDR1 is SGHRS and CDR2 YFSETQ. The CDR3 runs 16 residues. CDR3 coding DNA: TGCGCCAGCAGCTTGACGGGACAGCTGGCCTACAATGAGCAGTTCTTC. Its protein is CASSLTGQLAYNEQFF.

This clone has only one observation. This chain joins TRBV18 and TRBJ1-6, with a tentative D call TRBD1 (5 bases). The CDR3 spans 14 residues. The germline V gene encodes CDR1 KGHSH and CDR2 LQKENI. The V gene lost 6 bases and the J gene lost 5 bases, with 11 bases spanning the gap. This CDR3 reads CASSGGSHNSPLHF. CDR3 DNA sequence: TGTGCCAGCTCCGGGGGAAGCCATAATTCACCCCTCCACTTT. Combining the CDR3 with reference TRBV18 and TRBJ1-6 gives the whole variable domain NAGVMQNPRHLVRRRGQEARLRCSPMKGHSHVYWYRQLPEEGLKFMVYLQKENIIDESGMPKERFSAEFPKEGPSILRIQQVVRGDSAAYFCASSGGSHNSPLHFGNGTRLTVT.

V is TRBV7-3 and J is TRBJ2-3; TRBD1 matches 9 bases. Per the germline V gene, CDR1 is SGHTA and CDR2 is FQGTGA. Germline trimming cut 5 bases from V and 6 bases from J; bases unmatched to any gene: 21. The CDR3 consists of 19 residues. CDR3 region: CASSANSLPGQGLMDTQYF. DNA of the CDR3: TGTGCCAGCAGCGCGAACTCCCTACCGGGACAGGGTCTGATGGATACGCAGTATTTT.

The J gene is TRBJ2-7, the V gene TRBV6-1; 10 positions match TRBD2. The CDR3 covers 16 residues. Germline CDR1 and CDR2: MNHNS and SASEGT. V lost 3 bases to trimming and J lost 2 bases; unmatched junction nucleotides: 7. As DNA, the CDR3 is TGTGCCAGCAGTGAGGGGCCAGCGGGAGGGCCCTACGAGCAGTACTTC. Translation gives CASSEGPAGGPYEQYF.

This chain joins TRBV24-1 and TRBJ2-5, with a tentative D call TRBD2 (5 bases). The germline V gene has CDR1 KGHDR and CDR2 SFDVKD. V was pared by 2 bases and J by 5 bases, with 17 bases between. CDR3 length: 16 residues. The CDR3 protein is CATSDSAVDPQETQYF. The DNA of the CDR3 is TGTGCCACCAGTGATTCAGCGGTCGATCCACAGGAGACCCAGTACTTC.

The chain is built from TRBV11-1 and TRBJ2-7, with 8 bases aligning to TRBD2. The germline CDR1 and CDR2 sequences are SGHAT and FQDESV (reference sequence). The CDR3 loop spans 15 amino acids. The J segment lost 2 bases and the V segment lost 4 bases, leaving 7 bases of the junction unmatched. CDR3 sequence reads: CASSSSGSPTYEQYF. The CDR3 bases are TGTGCCAGCAGCTCGAGCGGGAGTCCCACCTACGAGCAGTACTTC.

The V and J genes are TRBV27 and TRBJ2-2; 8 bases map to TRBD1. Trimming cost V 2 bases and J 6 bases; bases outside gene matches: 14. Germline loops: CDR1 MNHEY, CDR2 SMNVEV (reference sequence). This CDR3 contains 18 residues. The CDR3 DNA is TGTGCCAGCAGTTTAGTTCCGCCGGGGACAGGTTACCCCGGGGAGCTGTTTTTT. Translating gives CASSLVPPGTGYPGELFF.

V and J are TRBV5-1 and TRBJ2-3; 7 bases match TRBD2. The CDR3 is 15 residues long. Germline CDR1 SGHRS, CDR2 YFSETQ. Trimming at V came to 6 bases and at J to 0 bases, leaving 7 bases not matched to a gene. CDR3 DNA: TGCGCCAGCACCGTTAGCGGGTATAGCACAGATACGCAGTATTTT. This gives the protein CASTVSGYSTDTQYF.

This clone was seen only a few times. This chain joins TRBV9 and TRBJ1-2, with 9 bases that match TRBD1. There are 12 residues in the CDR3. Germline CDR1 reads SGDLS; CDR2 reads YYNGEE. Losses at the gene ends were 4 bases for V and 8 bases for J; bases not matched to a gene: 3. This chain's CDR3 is CASSPGTGGYTF. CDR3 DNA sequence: TGTGCCAGCAGCCCGGGGACAGGGGGCTACACCTTC.

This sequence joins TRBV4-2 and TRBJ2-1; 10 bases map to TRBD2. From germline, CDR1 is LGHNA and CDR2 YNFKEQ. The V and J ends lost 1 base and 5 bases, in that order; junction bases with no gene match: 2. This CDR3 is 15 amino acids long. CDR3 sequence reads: CASSQGTSGNNEQFF. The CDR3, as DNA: TGTGCCAGCAGCCAAGGGACTAGCGGCAACAATGAGCAGTTCTTC.

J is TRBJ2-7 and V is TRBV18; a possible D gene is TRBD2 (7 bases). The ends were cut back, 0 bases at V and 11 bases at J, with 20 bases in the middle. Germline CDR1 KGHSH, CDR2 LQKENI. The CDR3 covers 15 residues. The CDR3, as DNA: TGTGCCAGCTCACCACCCGGGGGGCTGGTAATAAAGGAGTACTTC. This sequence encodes CASSPPGGLVIKEYF. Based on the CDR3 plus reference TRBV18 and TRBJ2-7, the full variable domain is NAGVMQNPRHLVRRRGQEARLRCSPMKGHSHVYWYRQLPEEGLKFMVYLQKENIIDESGMPKERFSAEFPKEGPSILRIQQVVRGDSAAYFCASSPPGGLVIKEYFGPGTRLTVT.

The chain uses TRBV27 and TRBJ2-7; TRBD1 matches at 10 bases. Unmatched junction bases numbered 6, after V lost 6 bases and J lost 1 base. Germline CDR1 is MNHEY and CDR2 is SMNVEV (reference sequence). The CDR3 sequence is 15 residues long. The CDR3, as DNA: TGTGCCAGCAGACCGGGACAGGGGAGATCCTACGAGCAGTACTTC. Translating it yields CASRPGQGRSYEQYF.

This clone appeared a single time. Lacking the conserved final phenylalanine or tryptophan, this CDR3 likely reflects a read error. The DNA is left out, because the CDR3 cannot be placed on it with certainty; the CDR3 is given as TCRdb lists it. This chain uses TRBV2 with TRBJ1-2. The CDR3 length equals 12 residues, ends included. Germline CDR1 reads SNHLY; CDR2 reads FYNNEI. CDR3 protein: CASSHTVPIGLT.

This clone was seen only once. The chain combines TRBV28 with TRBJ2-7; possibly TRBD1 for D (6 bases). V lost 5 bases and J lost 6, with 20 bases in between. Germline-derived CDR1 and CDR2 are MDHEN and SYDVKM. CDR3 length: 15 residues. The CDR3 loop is CASSRDTGWGGEQYF. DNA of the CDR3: TGTGCCAGCAGTCGAGATACAGGGTGGGGCGGCGAGCAGTACTTC.

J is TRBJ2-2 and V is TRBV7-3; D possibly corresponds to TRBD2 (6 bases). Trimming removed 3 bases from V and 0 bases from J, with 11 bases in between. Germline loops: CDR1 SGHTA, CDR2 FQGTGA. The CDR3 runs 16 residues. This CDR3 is CASSFSGDTNTGELFF. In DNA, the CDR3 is TGTGCCAGCAGCTTCTCGGGAGACACGAACACCGGGGAGCTGTTTTTT.

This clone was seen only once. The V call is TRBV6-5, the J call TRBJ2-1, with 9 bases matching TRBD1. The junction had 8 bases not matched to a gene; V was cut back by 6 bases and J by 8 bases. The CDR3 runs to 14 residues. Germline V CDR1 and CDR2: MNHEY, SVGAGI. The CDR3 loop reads CASRAGTGWDEQFF. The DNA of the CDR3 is TGTGCCAGCAGGGCCGGGACAGGGTGGGATGAGCAGTTCTTC.

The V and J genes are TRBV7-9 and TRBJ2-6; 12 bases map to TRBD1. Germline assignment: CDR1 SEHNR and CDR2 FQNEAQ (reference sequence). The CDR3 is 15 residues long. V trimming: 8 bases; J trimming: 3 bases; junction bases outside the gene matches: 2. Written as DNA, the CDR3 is TGTGCCAGCGGGACAGGGGGCGTTGGGGCCAACGTCCTGACTTTC. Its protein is CASGTGGVGANVLTF.

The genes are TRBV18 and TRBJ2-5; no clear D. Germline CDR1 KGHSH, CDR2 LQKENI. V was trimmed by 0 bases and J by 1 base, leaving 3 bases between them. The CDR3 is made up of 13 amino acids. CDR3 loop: CASSPPSQETQYF. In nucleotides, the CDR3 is TGTGCCAGCTCACCACCCTCCCAAGAGACCCAGTACTTC. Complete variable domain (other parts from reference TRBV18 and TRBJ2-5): NAGVMQNPRHLVRRRGQEARLRCSPMKGHSHVYWYRQLPEEGLKFMVYLQKENIIDESGMPKERFSAEFPKEGPSILRIQQVVRGDSAAYFCASSPPSQETQYFGPGTRLLVL.

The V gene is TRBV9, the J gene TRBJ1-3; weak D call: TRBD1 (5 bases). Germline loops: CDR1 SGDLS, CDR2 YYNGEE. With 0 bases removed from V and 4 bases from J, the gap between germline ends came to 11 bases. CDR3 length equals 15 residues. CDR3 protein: CASSVEGTRGNTIYF. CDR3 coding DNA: TGTGCCAGCAGCGTAGAGGGGACTCGAGGAAACACCATATATTTT. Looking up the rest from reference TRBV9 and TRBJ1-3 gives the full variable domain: DSGVTQTPKHLITATGQRVTLRCSPRSGDLSVYWYQQSLDQGLQFLIQYYNGEERAKGNILERFSAQQFPDLHSELNLSSLELGDSALYFCASSVEGTRGNTIYFGEGSWLTVV.

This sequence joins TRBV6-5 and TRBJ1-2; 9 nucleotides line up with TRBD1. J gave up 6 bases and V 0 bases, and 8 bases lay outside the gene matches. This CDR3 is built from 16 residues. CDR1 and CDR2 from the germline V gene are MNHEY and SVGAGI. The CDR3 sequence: CASSYSMVGQGDGYTF. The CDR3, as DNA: TGTGCCAGCAGTTACTCGATGGTGGGACAGGGTGATGGCTACACCTTC.

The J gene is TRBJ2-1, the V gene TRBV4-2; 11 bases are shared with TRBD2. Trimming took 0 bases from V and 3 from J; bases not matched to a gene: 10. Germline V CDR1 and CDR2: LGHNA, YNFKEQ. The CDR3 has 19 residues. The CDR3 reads CASSQDRATSGKDYNEQFF. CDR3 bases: TGTGCCAGCAGCCAAGATCGGGCGACTAGCGGGAAGGACTACAATGAGCAGTTCTTC.